What follows describes a single T cell receptor beta chain. Its cognate antigen has yet to be identified. The record has no base qualities; no much larger clone is one base away. The receptor library was made with the immunoSEQ multiplex PCR assay. For the multiplex PCR, a mixture combining 60 forward primers for TCR Vbeta segments and 13 reverse primers for TCR Jbeta segments was used. A multiplex PCR assay on genomic DNA amplified the CDR3 region of rearranged TCR beta genes. The amplified TCR beta libraries were sequenced on the Illumina HiSeq System as 87-base-pair reads. The source study handled its data this way. A later analysis counted approximately 76 million unique TCR beta chains across the 666 repertoires, and some 11 million of these chains were shared by at least two donors. Raw reads were error-corrected and collapsed into unique sequences by a nearest-neighbor algorithm in which closely related sequences were merged to remove PCR and sequencing errors. CDR3 sequences were aligned to IMGT reference sequences to assign V, D and J gene segments. Each retained sequence needed at least a six-nucleotide match to both a V gene segment and a J gene segment. Rearrangements were called productive when the CDR3 lacked stop codons and stayed in frame with V and J; all others were non-productive. Following IMGT convention, CDR3 was defined as the stretch from the second conserved V-encoded cysteine to the conserved J-encoded phenylalanine. Sequences without an unambiguous match to a single V gene segment were excluded from the earlier analysis of over 500 of the donors. An earlier analysis of 587 of the donors called V segments functional above 56.7% productive rearrangements and segregating when the between-donor standard deviation exceeded 5%. To diagnose cytomegalovirus status from the catalog of TCR beta chain sequences, a statistical classification framework was built. In a later analysis, V and J genes were assigned by comparing TCR nucleotide sequences against IMGT/GENE-DB human TR gene sequences. The TCRdist pipeline was used in a later analysis to assign CDR3 sequences and most-parsimonious VDJ recombination scenarios. In a later analysis, each TCR beta chain was defined by its CDR3 amino acid sequence together with its V-gene family, and reads lacking a unique V-gene family were excluded. To address suspected cross-contamination and a sequencing artifact, a later analysis removed approximately 590 highly shared, low-generation-probability nucleotide sequences. In a later analysis, a clonal expansion index was calculated for each public chain from normalized within-repertoire ranks of inferred template counts. In a later analysis, generation probabilities were computed using a VDJ recombination model fitted to out-of-frame rearrangements, and the results were checked against IGoR. A later analysis scored TCR-TCR, TCR-HLA and TCR-CMV co-occurrence with hypergeometric tests, applying a repertoire-size bias correction to TCR pairs. In a later analysis, false discovery rates were estimated by permuting HLA or CMV assignments 20 times. In a later analysis, co-occurring TCRs were grouped using DBSCAN, with TCRdist sequence similarity added in when clustering inside HLA-allele-positive subsets. Repertoires with fewer than 30,000 or more than 120,000 public chains were left out of co-occurrence clustering, as were five repertoires with anomalous nucleotide sharing. TCRdb limited this immuneACCESS table to in-frame rearrangements with V and J called. A share of clones is missing; checked studies link under half to unresolved V genes, and the rest is unexplained. The V and J calls and the clone size are those of that table, but D and trimming were determined from the DNA. In this sample the table shows some 150,000 clones, around 80% of which occur a single time. The ten largest clones add up to approximately 1.8% of the sample.

This sample stems from a study of cytomegalovirus exposure and HLA in healthy donors (dated by TCRdb to about 2017). In the study overall: An earlier analysis of approximately 640 of the donors reported 250 to 300 Gb of sequence data and 117 million unique TCR beta sequences from some 180 million T cells. The number of donors typed differed by locus, with roughly 629-640 for A, B, C, DRB1 and DQB1, over 500 for DQA1, over 600 for DPA1, and approximately 470 for DPB1. An earlier analysis of fewer than 750 of the donors used high-throughput TCR beta sequencing to judge whether each TCR beta V gene segment behaved as functional or pseudogenic. HLA typing covered class I and class II loci at four-digit resolution. Genome-wide SNP genotypes for about 65% of the roughly 670 donors were used in a later genetic analysis, which treated that subset as a discovery cohort. Donor age, sex, ethnicity and CMV serostatus were compiled alongside the repertoire data. To study patterns of TCR occurrence, a later analysis re-analyzed previously published TCR beta repertoires from 550 to 800 donors and added high-resolution HLA genotyping. About 300 gigabases of sequencing data and tens of millions of unique TCR sequences were included in an early release covering around 600 HLA-typed donors. The aim of the study was to test whether cataloging public T cell receptors could identify signatures of past pathogen exposure. Across 300 to 500 genotyped donors of the cohort, an average of about 200,000 unique TCR beta nucleotide sequences per donor were sequenced, and roughly 20% of those sequences were non-productive. The genetic ancestry cluster associated with self-reported Caucasian donors included around four fifths of the 300 to 400 genotyped donors. Rather than using new phenotypic data, the later analysis identified candidate immune exposures from TCR beta sequences and from how often those sequences occurred across donors. In addition to the first cohort of about 650 subjects, a separate validation cohort of approximately 110 different subjects was used. The study combined high-throughput TCR immunosequencing, statistical association of individual TCRs with disease status, and machine learning to predict cytomegalovirus infection status. Several DR-DQ haplotypes were handled as single units for association and clustering because linkage in the cohort was strong. Using immunosequencing, the study profiled T cell repertoires from 640 or so subjects and related those repertoires to cytomegalovirus serostatus. All discovery cohort repertoires had been generated on a single sequencing platform.

The cohort comprised some 680 healthy bone marrow donors. At the time of sampling, every cohort member was nominally healthy, though immune exposures that went unrecorded were likely present. The donor was CMV seropositive and was included in the group of some 290 seropositive cohort members. Each donor provided a peripheral blood sample, and peripheral blood mononuclear cells were used for TCR beta sequencing. Genomic DNA was extracted from the blood cell samples with the Qiagen DNeasy Blood Extraction Kit. The investigation overall reported the following: According to a later analysis, TCR association rates differed among HLA loci, with DRB1 alleles showing the most associated TCRs and HLA-C alleles showing the fewest. Presence/absence analyses assumed roughly uniform sequencing depth across donors, an assumption that may not hold. The study gave a list of more than 150 TCR beta chains associated with cytomegalovirus. The cohort was sequenced for TCR beta chains only, and without alpha or paired-chain data the features that could be detected were limited. A further reported finding was that TCR beta sequences accurately predicted the HLA-A and HLA-B alleles for most subjects in the first cohort. Because counts were too low, roughly 16 rarely observed V segments, including chromosome 9 orphons, were excluded from the earlier analysis of 587 of the donors. In both the original and validation cohorts, the classifier was reported to diagnose cytomegalovirus status with high specificity and sensitivity. An association between a missense DCLRE1C variant and V-gene and J-gene trimming of TCR beta chains was found in a later genetic analysis and replicated in an independent cohort. Most TCR sequences were seen in very few donors, while some public TCRs were found in many individuals. The authors suggested that the approach could potentially be generalized to other disease states and immunological phenotypes. Some IMGT-functional V segments, including TRBV6-2 and TRBV6-3, could not be told apart with the 87-base-pair reads, so those segments were excluded. An earlier analysis of 587 of the donors showed that most TCR beta V segments appeared in productive rearrangements either about 90% or about 30% of the time, which broadly matched IMGT annotations. A later analysis found that most CMV-associated TCR beta chains appeared HLA-restricted, with HLA associations seemingly driven largely by CMV exposure. In a later genetic analysis, fewer N-insertions in productive TCRs were reported among donors in an Asian-associated ancestry cluster than the roughly 700-donor mean. CMV serostatus was the only immune exposure information available for the cohort. A cluster of highly shared sequence variants was judged likely to be a technical artifact of the sequencing pipeline. In a later analysis, HLA-associated TCR beta chains showed more clonal expansion and lower generation probabilities than non-associated chains that were equally common. In a later analysis, over 15,000 TCR beta sequences were associated with specific HLA alleles at a false discovery rate of 0.05. Correlated functional status among segregating V segments might be attributable to linkage disequilibrium, but an unknown experimental factor could not be ruled out. In vitro tests confirmed that three of the cytomegalovirus-associated TCR beta chains recognize cytomegalovirus antigens. When HLA alleles, especially DR and DQ, strongly co-occurred, TCR associations were difficult to assign to individual alleles. HLA typing was unavailable for some donors at each locus, so association tests used only the typed subset. According to a later analysis, parvovirus B19, influenza, CMV and Epstein-Barr virus appeared linked to several top co-occurrence clusters.

V is cut by 0 bases and J by 1 base, and the space between the germline ends is 12 bases. CDR1 and CDR2 are drawn from the germline V gene: MNHEY, SVGAGI. The CDR3 numbers 16 residues from cysteine through phenylalanine. The entry retains the CDR3 DNA only, 48 bases that are in frame from base 1. The receptor was isolated from a female donor in good health and CMV-seropositive. This sequence uses TRBV6-5 and TRBJ1-1, and possibly TRBD1, on 5 matching bases. Sequencing input: PBMCs. CDR3 region: CASSYSTGLANTEAFF. The sequenced DNA: TGTGCCAGCAGTTACTCGACGGGACTAGCGAACACTGAAGCTTTCTTT.